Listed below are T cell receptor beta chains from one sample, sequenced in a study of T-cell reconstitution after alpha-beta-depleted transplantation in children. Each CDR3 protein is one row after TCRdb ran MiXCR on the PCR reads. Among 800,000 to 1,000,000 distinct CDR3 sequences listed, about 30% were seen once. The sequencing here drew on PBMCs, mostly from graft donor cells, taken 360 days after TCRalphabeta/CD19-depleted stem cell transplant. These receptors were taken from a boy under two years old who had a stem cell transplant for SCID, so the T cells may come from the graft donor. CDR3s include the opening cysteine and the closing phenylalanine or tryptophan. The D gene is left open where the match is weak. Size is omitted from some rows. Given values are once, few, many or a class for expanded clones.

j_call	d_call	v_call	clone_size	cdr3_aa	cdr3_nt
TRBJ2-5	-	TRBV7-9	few	CASSFTTSETQYF	TGTGCCAGCAGCTTCACGACCTCCGAGACCCAGTACTTC
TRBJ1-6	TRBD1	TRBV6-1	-	CASRERSRGYNSPLHF	TGTGCCAGCAGAGAAAGGTCCAGGGGGTATAATTCACCCCTCCACTTT
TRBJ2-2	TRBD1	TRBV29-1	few	CSVEGTGVPGELFF	TGCAGCGTTGAAGGGACAGGGGTTCCCGGGGAGCTGTTTTTT
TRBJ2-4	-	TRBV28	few	CASSLIQSGDIQYF	TGTGCCAGCAGTTTAATCCAGTCGGGGGACATTCAGTACTTC
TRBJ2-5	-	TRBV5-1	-	CASTRGGWYQETQYF	TGCGCCAGCACCCGAGGGGGTTGGTACCAAGAGACCCAGTACTTC
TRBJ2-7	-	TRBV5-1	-	CASSFKSGYEQYF	TGCGCCAGCAGCTTTAAAAGCGGCTACGAGCAGTACTTC
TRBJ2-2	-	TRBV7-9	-	CASSLPSLNTGELFF	TGTGCCAGCAGCTTACCCTCCCTGAACACCGGGGAGCTGTTTTTT
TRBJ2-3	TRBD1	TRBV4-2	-	CASSPWGDRESLTSTDTQYF	TGTGCCAGCAGCCCCTGGGGAGACAGGGAATCATTAACTAGCACAGATACGCAGTATTTT
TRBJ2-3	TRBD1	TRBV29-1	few	CSVNGQGRTDTQYF	TGCAGCGTGAATGGACAGGGCCGCACAGATACGCAGTATTTT
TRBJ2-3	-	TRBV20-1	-	CSARVHPDSFTDTQYF	TGCAGTGCTAGAGTTCACCCGGACAGCTTCACAGATACGCAGTATTTT
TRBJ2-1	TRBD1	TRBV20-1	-	CSALQGYSRGNEQFF	TGCAGTGCTTTACAGGGGTATAGTAGGGGCAATGAGCAGTTCTTC
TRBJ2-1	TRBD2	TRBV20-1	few	CSAGKAGGFNEQFF	TGCAGTGCCGGGAAGGCGGGGGGGTTCAATGAGCAGTTCTTC
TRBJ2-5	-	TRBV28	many	CASRPALGVYQETQYF	TGTGCCAGCAGACCAGCACTGGGAGTGTACCAAGAGACCCAGTACTTC
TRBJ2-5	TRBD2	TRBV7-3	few	CASSRGMLAGGSETQYF	TGTGCCAGCAGCCGAGGGATGCTAGCGGGGGGGTCTGAGACCCAGTACTTC
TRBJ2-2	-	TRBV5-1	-	CASSQRDTGELFF	TGCGCCAGCAGCCAAAGGGACACCGGGGAGCTGTTTTTT
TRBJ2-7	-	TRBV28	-	CASGVEISYEQYF	TGTGCCAGCGGGGTGGAGATCTCCTACGAGCAGTACTTC
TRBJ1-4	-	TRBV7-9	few	CASSLGSTTNEKLFF	TGTGCCAGCAGCTTAGGCAGTACAACTAATGAAAAACTGTTTTTT
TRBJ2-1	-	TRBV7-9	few	CASSARDSYNEQFF	TGTGCCAGCAGCGCGCGGGACAGTTACAATGAGCAGTTCTTC
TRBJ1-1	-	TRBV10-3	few	CATALDGRNTEAFF	TGTGCCACCGCCCTAGACGGAAGGAACACTGAAGCTTTCTTT
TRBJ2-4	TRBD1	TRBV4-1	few	CASSQDFFADRVHRNIQYF	TGCGCCAGCAGCCAAGACTTTTTCGCGGACAGGGTACATCGAAACATTCAGTACTTC
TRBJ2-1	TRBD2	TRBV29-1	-	CSVRGLAVNEQFF	TGCAGCGTTCGCGGACTAGCTGTCAATGAGCAGTTCTTC
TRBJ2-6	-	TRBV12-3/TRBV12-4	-	CASSLMGGLRSGANVLTF	TGTGCCAGCAGTTTAATGGGGGGCCTTCGTTCTGGGGCCAACGTCCTGACTTTC
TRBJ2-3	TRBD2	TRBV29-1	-	CSVASGGRTDTQYF	TGCAGCGTTGCTAGCGGGGGTAGGACAGATACGCAGTATTTT
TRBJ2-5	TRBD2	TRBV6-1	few	CASSPSTSGGSGTQYF	TGTGCCAGCAGCCCCTCGACTAGCGGGGGGTCAGGGACCCAGTACTTC
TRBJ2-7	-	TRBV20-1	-	CSAELSYEQYF	TGCAGTGCAGAACTGAGCTACGAGCAGTACTTC
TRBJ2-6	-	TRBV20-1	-	CSARASANSGANVLTF	TGCAGTGCTAGGGCTAGCGCCAACTCTGGGGCCAACGTCCTGACTTTC
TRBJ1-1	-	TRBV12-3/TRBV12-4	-	CASSLAEGGNTEAFF	TGTGCCAGCAGTTTGGCGGAGGGGGGGAACACTGAAGCTTTCTTT
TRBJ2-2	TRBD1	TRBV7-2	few	CASSFITGTASPGELFF	TGTGCCAGCAGCTTTATAACCGGGACAGCTTCTCCCGGGGAGCTGTTTTTT
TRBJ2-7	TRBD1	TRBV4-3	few	CASSHRTGSSYEQYF	TGCGCCAGCAGCCACAGGACAGGAAGCTCCTACGAGCAGTACTTC
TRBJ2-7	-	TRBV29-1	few	CSVEGGSALEQYF	TGCAGCGTTGAAGGGGGGAGCGCACTGGAGCAGTACTTC
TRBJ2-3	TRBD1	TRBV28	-	CASTPGGAADTQYF	TGTGCCAGCACCCCAGGGGGCGCGGCAGATACGCAGTATTTT